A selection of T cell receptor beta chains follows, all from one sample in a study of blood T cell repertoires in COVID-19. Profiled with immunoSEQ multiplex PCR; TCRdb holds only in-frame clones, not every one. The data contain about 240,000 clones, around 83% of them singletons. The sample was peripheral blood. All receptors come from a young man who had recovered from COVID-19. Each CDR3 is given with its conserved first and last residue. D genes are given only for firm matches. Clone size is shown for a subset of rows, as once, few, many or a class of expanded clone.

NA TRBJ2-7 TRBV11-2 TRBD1 CASSLTGQGSPEQYF TGTGCCAGCAGCTTAACGGGACAGGGATCGCCCGAGCAGTACTTC
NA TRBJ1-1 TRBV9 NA CASSVGGRTEAFF TGTGCCAGCAGCGTCGGAGGGAGGACTGAAGCTTTCTTT
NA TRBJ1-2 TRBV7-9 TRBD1 CASSLISTGDGYTF TGTGCCAGCAGCTTAATATCCACAGGGGATGGCTACACCTTC
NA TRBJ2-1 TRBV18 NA CASSPRQDSYNEQFF TGTGCCAGCTCACCACGACAGGACTCCTACAATGAGCAGTTCTTC
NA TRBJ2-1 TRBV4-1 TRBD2 CASSQVPSGDPNNEQFF TGCGCCAGCAGCCAAGTTCCTAGCGGGGACCCTAACAATGAGCAGTTCTTC
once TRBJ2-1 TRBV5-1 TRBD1 CASSLGQGYNEQFF TGCGCCAGCAGCTTAGGACAGGGGTACAATGAGCAGTTCTTC
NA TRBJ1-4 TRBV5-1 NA CASSWAGGAYEKLFF TGCGCCAGCAGCTGGGCGGGGGGCGCTTATGAAAAACTGTTTTTT
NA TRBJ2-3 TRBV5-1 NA CASSLSSQTTDTQYF TGCGCCAGCAGCTTGTCTAGCCAAACCACAGATACGCAGTATTTT
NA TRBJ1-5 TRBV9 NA CASSVAPGEGGGPQHF TGTGCCAGCAGCGTAGCTCCGGGGGAGGGAGGAGGGCCCCAGCATTTT
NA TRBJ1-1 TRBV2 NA CASSGYSGTPPGVAFF TGTGCCAGCAGTGGATATAGTGGGACCCCGCCGGGGGTAGCTTTCTTT
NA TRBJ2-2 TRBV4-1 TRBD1 CASGTGGMDTGELFF TGCGCCAGCGGTACAGGGGGCATGGACACCGGGGAGCTGTTTTTT
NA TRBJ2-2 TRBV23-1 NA CASSQSGQRFTGELFF TGCGCCAGCAGTCAATCCGGCCAGAGGTTCACCGGGGAGCTGTTTTTT
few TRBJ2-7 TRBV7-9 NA CASSLQGPVGEQYF TGTGCCAGCAGCTTACAGGGCCCGGTCGGCGAGCAGTACTTC
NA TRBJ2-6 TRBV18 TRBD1 CASSPGQGFGANVLTF TGTGCCAGCTCACCGGGACAGGGGTTCGGGGCCAACGTCCTGACTTTC
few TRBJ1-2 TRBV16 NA CASSQLAGSDGYTF TGTGCCAGCAGCCAATTAGCGGGATCGGATGGCTACACCTTC
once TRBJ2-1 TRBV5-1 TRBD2 CASSRGTSGGSYNEQFF TGCGCCAGCAGCCGTGGGACTAGCGGGGGTTCCTACAATGAGCAGTTCTTC
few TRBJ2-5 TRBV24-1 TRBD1 CATSDKDREQETQYF TGTGCCACCAGTGATAAAGACAGGGAGCAAGAGACCCAGTACTTC
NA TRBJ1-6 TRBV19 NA CASSDSYNSPLHF TGTGCCAGTAGTGACAGTTATAATTCACCCCTCCACTTT
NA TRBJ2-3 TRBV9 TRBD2 CASSVVSGGAVDTQYF TGTGCCAGCAGCGTAGTTTCCGGGGGGGCTGTAGATACGCAGTATTTT
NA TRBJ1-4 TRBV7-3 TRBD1 CASSPTGTGHEKLFF TGTGCCAGCAGCCCTACCGGGACAGGGCATGAAAAACTGTTTTTT
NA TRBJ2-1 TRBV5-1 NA CASSVGGIRRNEQFF TGCGCCAGCAGCGTGGGGGGCATCCGTCGCAATGAGCAGTTCTTC
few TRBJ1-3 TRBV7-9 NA CASSLGTAIAFGNTIYF TGTGCCAGCAGCTTAGGGACAGCTATTGCCTTTGGAAACACCATATATTTT
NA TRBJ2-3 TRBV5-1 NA CASSSSGERADTQYF TGCGCCAGCAGCTCTTCAGGGGAACGGGCAGATACGCAGTATTTT
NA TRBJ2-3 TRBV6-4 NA CASSGDSTDTQYF TGTGCCAGCAGTGGGGACTCCACAGATACGCAGTATTTT
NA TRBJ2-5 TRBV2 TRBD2 CASSEGFPASGAPAQGTQYF TGTGCCAGCAGTGAAGGGTTTCCGGCTAGCGGGGCCCCGGCCCAAGGGACCCAGTACTTC
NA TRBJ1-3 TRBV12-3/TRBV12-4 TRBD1 CASRDDRDDTIYF TGTGCCAGCAGGGACGACAGGGACGACACCATATATTTT
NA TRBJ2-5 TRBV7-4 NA CASSLGFRVETQYF TGTGCCAGCAGCTTAGGTTTCAGGGTGGAGACCCAGTACTTC
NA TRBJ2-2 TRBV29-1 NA CSISRGDTGELFF TGCAGTATTAGCAGGGGGGACACCGGGGAGCTGTTTTTT
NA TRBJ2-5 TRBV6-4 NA CASRNSVRGQETQYF TGTGCCAGCAGGAACTCCGTACGGGGGCAAGAGACCCAGTACTTC
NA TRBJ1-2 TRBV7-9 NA CASSLGQHNYGYTF TGTGCCAGCAGCTTAGGACAGCACAACTATGGCTACACCTTC
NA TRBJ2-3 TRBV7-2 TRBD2 CASSLPSGGTDTQYF TGTGCCAGCAGCCTCCCTAGCGGGGGGACAGATACGCAGTATTTT
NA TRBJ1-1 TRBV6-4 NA CASSENRNTEAFF TGTGCCAGCAGTGAAAACAGGAACACTGAAGCTTTCTTT
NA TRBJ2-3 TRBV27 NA CASRPYLPDTQYF TGTGCCAGCAGACCCTATCTCCCAGATACGCAGTATTTT
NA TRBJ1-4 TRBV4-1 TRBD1 CASSQTGGTNEKLFF TGCGCCAGCAGCCAAACAGGGGGGACGAATGAAAAACTGTTTTTT
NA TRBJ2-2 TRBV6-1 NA CASSEQGNTGELFF TGTGCCAGCAGTGAACAGGGCAACACCGGGGAGCTGTTTTTT
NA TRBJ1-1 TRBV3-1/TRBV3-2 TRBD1 CASSPSDRVGNTEAFF TGTGCCAGCAGCCCCTCAGACAGGGTAGGGAACACTGAAGCTTTCTTT
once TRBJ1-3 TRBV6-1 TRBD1 CASSEAWTGRWRNTIYF TGTGCCAGCAGTGAAGCGTGGACAGGGAGGTGGAGGAACACCATATATTTT
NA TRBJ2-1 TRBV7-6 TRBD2 CASSSSTSGGSPYNEQFF TGTGCCAGCAGCTCCTCAACTAGCGGGGGTTCCCCCTACAATGAGCAGTTCTTC
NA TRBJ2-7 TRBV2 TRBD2 CASRRTSGGYEQYF TGTGCCAGCAGGAGGACTAGCGGGGGGTACGAGCAGTACTTC
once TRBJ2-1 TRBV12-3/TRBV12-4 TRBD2 CASGSGINNEQFF TGTGCCAGCGGGAGCGGGATTAACAATGAGCAGTTCTTC
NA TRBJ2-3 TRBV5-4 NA CASSPKGDTSTDTQYF TGTGCCAGCAGCCCGAAGGGGGATACTAGCACAGATACGCAGTATTTT
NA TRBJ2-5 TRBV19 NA CATRSAGRQETQYF TGTGCCACCCGAAGCGCGGGCCGACAAGAGACCCAGTACTTC
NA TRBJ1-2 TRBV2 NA CVAGLGLDAGYGYTF TGTGTCGCAGGCCTGGGTTTAGATGCTGGCTATGGCTACACCTTC
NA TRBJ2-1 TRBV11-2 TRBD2 CASSLPPEVAGGRNEQFF TGTGCCAGCAGCTTACCCCCGGAGGTAGCGGGGGGTCGGAATGAGCAGTTCTTC
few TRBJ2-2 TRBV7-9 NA CASSLIGTGELFF TGTGCCAGCAGCTTAATCGGGACCGGGGAGCTGTTTTTT
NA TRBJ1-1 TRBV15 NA CATSGGGTEAFF TGTGCCACCTCGGGGGGAGGGACTGAAGCTTTCTTT
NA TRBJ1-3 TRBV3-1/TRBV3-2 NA CASSQNRGSGNTIYF TGTGCCAGCAGCCAAAACCGGGGCTCTGGAAACACCATATATTTT
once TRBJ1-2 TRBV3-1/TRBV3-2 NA CASSQGLPYGYTF TGTGCCAGCAGCCAAGGTCTACCCTATGGCTACACCTTC